The source of this TCR beta chain is a study of radiation and T cells in renal cell carcinoma. Study results and limitations: In blood, top tumor clones expanded by 2 weeks, shrinking by 4.

Notes on this clone: No antigen is known for it.

TCRdb's table, derived via immunoSEQ multiplex PCR, lists solely in-frame clones and lacks some. Of tens of thousands of clones in the sample, 70% to 85% are singletons; the top ten hold 5% to 7.5%. As for time point: baseline pretreatment blood. Stated treatment: 15 Gy SBRT to primary tumor, nephrectomy 4 weeks later. Germline V gene data show CDR1 as MGHDK and CDR2 as SYGVNS. The CDR3 sequence is 14 residues long. J gave up 3 bases and V 6 bases, and 4 bases lay outside the gene matches. Here the sequenced sample was blood, taken from a patient whose treatment included radiotherapy and nephrectomy. The chain joins TRBV25-1 to TRBJ2-3, with TRBD2 matching 9 bases. This sequence was found in a man in his 60s with renal cell carcinoma. CDR3 in amino acids: CASRTSGATDTQYF. The CDR3 nucleotides are TGTGCCAGCAGGACTAGCGGAGCTACAGATACGCAGTATTTT. Full variable domain (missing parts from reference TRBV25-1 and TRBJ2-3): EADIYQTPRYLVIGTGKKITLECSQTMGHDKMYWYQQDPGMELHLIHYSYGVNSTEKGDLSSESTVSRIRTEHFPLTLESARPSHTSQYLCASRTSGATDTQYFGPGTRLTVL.